This T cell receptor beta chain was sequenced for a study of T cells in Graves' hyperthyroidism and ophthalmopathy. Study observations and caveats: Blood shared most expanded thyroid clonotypes above 0.001.

Disease duration under 2 months; hyperthyroidism patients were aged 18 to 65. RNA transcripts served as the template for amplifying TCR beta CDR3 regions. The study used the HTBI primer set for a first-round RT-PCR of the TCR CDR3. One entry per CDR3 protein, called by TCRdb with MiXCR from the multiplex PCR reads. The sample lists fewer than 850,000 distinct CDR3 sequences; roughly 17% were seen once. Germline V gives CDR1 MNHEY, CDR2 SMNVEV (reference sequence). Trimming shortened V by 0 bases and J by 9 bases, and 12 bases separated the two germline ends. The CDR3 sequence is 13 residues long. This clonotype was found a few times. Its antigen is unknown.

The receptor's source is a man in his fifties or sixties with Graves' hyperthyroidism. The chain links TRBV27 to TRBJ2-7, with D perhaps matching TRBD2 (6 bases). Sequencing used blood. The CDR3 is CASSLSPGVGQYF. The CDR3 bases are TGTGCCAGCAGTTTATCCCCGGGGGTTGGGCAGTACTTC.